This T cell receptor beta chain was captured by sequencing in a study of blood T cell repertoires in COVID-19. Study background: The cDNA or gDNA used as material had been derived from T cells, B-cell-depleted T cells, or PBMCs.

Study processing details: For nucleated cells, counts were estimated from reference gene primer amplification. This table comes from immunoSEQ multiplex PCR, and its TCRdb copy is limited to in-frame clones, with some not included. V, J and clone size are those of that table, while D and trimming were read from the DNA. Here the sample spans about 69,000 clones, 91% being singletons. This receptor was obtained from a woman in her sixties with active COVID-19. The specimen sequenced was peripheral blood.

CDR3: CASSTVLYSNQPQHF. DNA for the CDR3: TGTGCCAGTAGCACAGTACTTTATAGCAATCAGCCCCAGCATTTT. The rearrangement joins TRBV19 to TRBJ1-5; D uncertain. The germline gives CDR1 LNHDA, CDR2 SQIVND (reference sequence). V dropped 6 bases and J dropped 0 bases, with 12 bases sitting between them. This CDR3 comprises 15 residues.